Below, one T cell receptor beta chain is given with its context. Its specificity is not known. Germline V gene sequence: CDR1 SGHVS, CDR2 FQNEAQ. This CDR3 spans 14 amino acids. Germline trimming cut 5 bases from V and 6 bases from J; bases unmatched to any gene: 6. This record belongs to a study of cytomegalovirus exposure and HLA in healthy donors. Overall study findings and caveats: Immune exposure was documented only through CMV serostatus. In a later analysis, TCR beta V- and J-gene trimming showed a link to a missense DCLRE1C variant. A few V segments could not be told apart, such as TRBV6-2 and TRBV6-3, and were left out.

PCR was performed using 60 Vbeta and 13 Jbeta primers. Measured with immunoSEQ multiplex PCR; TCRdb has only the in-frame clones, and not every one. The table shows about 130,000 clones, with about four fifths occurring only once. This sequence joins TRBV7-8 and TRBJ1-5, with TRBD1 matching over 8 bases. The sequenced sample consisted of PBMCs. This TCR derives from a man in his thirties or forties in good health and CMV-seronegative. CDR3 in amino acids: CASSQRTGSQPQHF. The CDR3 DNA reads TGTGCCAGCAGCCAAAGGACAGGGAGTCAGCCCCAGCATTTT.